The 26 T cell receptor beta chains below come from one sample, sequenced in a study of shared clonotypes between healthy human individuals. Assay: immunoSEQ multiplex PCR; the TCRdb copy retains only in-frame clones and omits some. In the table there are some 2 million clones, 95% of which are singletons. Sequencing used naive CD4+ T cells sorted from blood. Subset specified: CD45RA+ positively selected. The origin of the receptors is a man between 18 and 29 years old in good health.

This clone has just one count. The chain carries TRBV7-3 and TRBJ2-5; D is possibly TRBD1 or TRBD2 (5 bases each). With 5 bases removed from V and 13 bases from J, the gap between germline ends came to 11 bases. The CDR3 extends over 10 amino acids. The germline V gene encodes CDR1 SGHTA and CDR2 FQGTGA. The CDR3 loop is CASSPRDPYF. CDR3 nucleotide sequence: TGTGCCAGCAGCCCCCGGGACCCGTACTTC.

The chain has TRBV5-4 and TRBJ2-7; TRBD1 matches at 7 bases. The germline gives CDR1 SGHNT, CDR2 YYREEE (reference sequence). The junction had 10 bases not matched to a gene; V was cut back by 2 bases and J by 5 bases. The length of the CDR3 is 15 residues. The CDR3 spells CASSLGLNRGDEQYF. CDR3 DNA: TGTGCCAGCAGCTTAGGACTCAACAGGGGCGACGAGCAGTACTTC.

This clone has just one count. The chain recombines TRBV4-3 with TRBJ2-2; 7 bases match TRBD2. The CDR3 runs to 14 residues. Trimming removed 2 bases from V and 7 bases from J; junction bases left unmatched: 4. Germline V lookup: CDR1 LGHNA, CDR2 YSLEER. The CDR3 nucleotides read TGCGCCAGCAGCCAACAGACTAGCTTCGGGGAGCTGTTTTTT. Its protein is CASSQQTSFGELFF.

The V and J genes are TRBV6-1 and TRBJ1-6, with 11 bases lining up with TRBD1. The CDR3 is 14 residues long. The germline V gene has CDR1 MNHNS and CDR2 SASEGT. With 7 bases clipped from V and 9 bases from J, the junction kept 5 bases outside the gene matches. DNA of the CDR3: TGTGCCAGCACCCCCGGGACAGGGGGTTCACCCCTCCACTTT. Amino acids: CASTPGTGGSPLHF.

The gene calls are TRBV18 and TRBJ2-7; TRBD2 matches 8 bases. CDR3 length: 16 amino acids. The trim removed 1 base at V and 5 bases at J, leaving 10 bases unmatched. Germline CDR1 is KGHSH and CDR2 is LQKENI. This chain's CDR3 is CASSPQGLSGSNEQYF. CDR3 in DNA: TGTGCCAGCTCACCACAGGGTCTAAGCGGGAGCAACGAGCAGTACTTC. Full variable domain (remainder filled in from reference TRBV18 and TRBJ2-7): NAGVMQNPRHLVRRRGQEARLRCSPMKGHSHVYWYRQLPEEGLKFMVYLQKENIIDESGMPKERFSAEFPKEGPSILRIQQVVRGDSAAYFCASSPQGLSGSNEQYFGPGTRLTVT.

Regarding this clone: The junction departs from the called germline gene at one end, perhaps through a read error. The rearrangement links TRBV30 to TRBJ1-4; D perhaps matches TRBD1 (6 bases). The CDR3 has 16 amino acids. CDR1 is GTSNPN and CDR2 is SVGIG in the germline V gene (reference sequence). This chain's CDR3 is CAWSVSSGTLPLSEDF. The CDR3 DNA reads as TGTGCCTGGAGTGTTTCATCCGGGACACTCCCTCTCTCCGAAGATTTT.

In regard to this clone: The same CDR3 also results from other DNA sequences found in this sample. The chain links TRBV28 to TRBJ2-5; 10 nucleotides align to TRBD1. The CDR3 runs 14 residues. The V gene's germline CDR1 is MDHEN and CDR2 SYDVKM. V lost 6 bases to trimming and J lost 4 bases; unmatched junction nucleotides: 5. In DNA, the CDR3 is TGTGCCAGCAGGAGACAGGGGGCGGGAGAGACCCAGTACTTC. It yields the protein CASRRQGAGETQYF. The full variable domain, in which reference TRBV28 and TRBJ2-5 provide the parts outside the CDR3, is DVKVTQSSRYLVKRTGEKVFLECVQDMDHENMFWYRQDPGLGLRLIYFSYDVKMKEKGDIPEGYSVSREKKERFSLILESASTNQTSMYLCASRRQGAGETQYFGPGTRLLVL.

This chain joins TRBV5-1 and TRBJ1-1, with D perhaps TRBD1 (6 bases). CDR1 and CDR2 (germline): SGHRS, YFSETQ. The CDR3 is 13 residues long. The V gene lost 4 bases and the J gene lost 1 base, with 8 bases spanning the gap. CDR3 in amino acids: CASSRGENTEAFF. The CDR3 region has the DNA TGCGCCAGCAGCAGGGGGGAGAACACTGAAGCTTTCTTT. The full variable domain, with the rest looked up from reference TRBV5-1 and TRBJ1-1, is KAGVTQTPRYLIKTRGQQVTLSCSPISGHRSVSWYQQTPGQGLQFLFEYFSETQRNKGNFPGRFSGRQFSNSRSEMNVSTLELGDSALYLCASSRGENTEAFFGQGTRLTVV.

The V call is TRBV5-1, the J call TRBJ2-1; no definite D call. The ends were cut back, 3 bases at V and 2 bases at J, with 12 bases in the middle. CDR3 size: 15 residues. CDR1 SGHRS and CDR2 YFSETQ come from the germline V gene. The CDR3 bases are TGCGCCAGCAGCTCTTTGGTGGGGACCTACAATGAGCAGTTCTTC. Residues: CASSSLVGTYNEQFF.

This chain links TRBV30 with TRBJ1-2, with D perhaps TRBD1 (6 bases). The CDR3 sequence is 14 residues long. Germline assignment: CDR1 GTSNPN and CDR2 SVGIG (reference sequence). V was shortened by 4 bases and J by 1 base, with 13 bases between the two germline ends. The CDR3 region is CAWNRVSVNYGYTF. For the CDR3, the DNA is TGTGCCTGGAACAGGGTCTCTGTTAACTATGGCTACACCTTC.

This rearrangement joins TRBV10-3 to TRBJ2-3; D not resolved. Per germline, CDR1 ENHRY and CDR2 SYGVKD. This CDR3 is 15 amino acids long. Trimming took off 3 bases at V and 4 bases at J, with 14 bases between the two ends. CDR3 sequence reads: CAISDSNRGSDTQYF. CDR3 nucleotide sequence: TGTGCCATCAGTGACTCGAATAGAGGTTCAGATACGCAGTATTTT.

The chain recombines TRBV6-1 with TRBJ2-7; D may be TRBD1 or TRBD2 (5 bases each). V dropped 6 bases and J dropped 7 bases, with 19 bases sitting between them. The germline V gene encodes CDR1 MNHNS and CDR2 SASEGT. The CDR3 is 14 residues long. This chain's CDR3 is CASRGSGTLFEQYF. CDR3 sequence (DNA): TGTGCCAGCAGGGGATCAGGGACCCTCTTTGAGCAGTACTTC.

This clone was detected ten times or more. The genes are TRBV30 and TRBJ2-7; the match to TRBD2 covers 7 bases. CDR3 length: 16 residues. The trim removed 1 base at V and 3 bases at J, leaving 12 bases unmatched. Germline CDR1 and CDR2: GTSNPN and SVGIG (reference sequence). The CDR3 sequence is CAWSGSTGTKFYEQYF. CDR3 nucleotide sequence: TGTGCCTGGAGTGGTTCTACCGGGACTAAATTCTACGAGCAGTACTTC.

As for this clone: Other DNA sequences in the sample encode the same CDR3. V gene TRBV18 combines with J gene TRBJ2-7; D remains unclear. CDR1 is KGHSH, CDR2 LQKENI, per germline. Between the trimmed V and J ends, which lost 6 bases and 0 bases, there was a span of 12 bases. This CDR3 comprises 14 residues. The DNA for the CDR3 is TGTGCCAGCTCCCCCGAGGATAGCTCCTACGAGCAGTACTTC. Amino acids: CASSPEDSSYEQYF.

The CDR3 nucleotides are TGCGCCAGCAGCCCCGCAGGGACCTACGAGCAGTACTTC. Its translation is CASSPAGTYEQYF. V and J are TRBV5-1 and TRBJ2-7; TRBD1 might be the D (5 bases). The V and J ends lost 4 bases and 2 bases respectively, with 10 bases between them. Germline CDR1 is SGHRS and CDR2 is YFSETQ. This CDR3 comprises 13 residues.

The rearrangement links TRBV7-2 to TRBJ1-6, with TRBD1 as a possible D gene (6 bases). This CDR3 spans 17 amino acids. The germline V gene encodes CDR1 SGHTA and CDR2 FQGNSA. V was trimmed by 6 bases and J by 0 bases, leaving 15 bases between them. The CDR3 region is CASRNGQGSSYNSPLHF. The CDR3 coding sequence is TGTGCCAGCAGGAACGGGCAGGGGAGCTCCTATAATTCACCCCTCCACTTT.

This chain joins TRBV6-5 and TRBJ2-5; TRBD2 matches 7 bases. Germline CDR1 and CDR2: MNHEY and SVGAGI. The V segment lost 0 bases and the J segment 5 bases; nucleotides outside the gene matches: 6. The CDR3 has 15 amino acids. In DNA, the CDR3 is TGTGCCAGCAGTTACTCGGGAGGGGCGAGTGAGACCCAGTACTTC. Encoded protein: CASSYSGGASETQYF.

In this sample, this clone turned up once. The chain combines TRBV2 with TRBJ2-1, with 15 bases fitting TRBD2. Germline-derived CDR1 and CDR2 are SNHLY and FYNNEI. There are 16 residues in the CDR3. Trimming took 6 bases from V and 15 from J; bases not matched to a gene: 15. The CDR3 protein is CASSDPGLAGGINPFF. In nucleotides, the CDR3 is TGTGCCAGCAGCGACCCCGGACTAGCGGGGGGGATTAACCCGTTCTTC.

The chain recombines TRBV6-5 with TRBJ2-5; the D gene is possibly TRBD1 (5 bases). Germline V gene data show CDR1 as MNHEY and CDR2 as SVGAGI. The CDR3 runs 13 residues. Trimming left V 6 bases short and J 2 bases short, with 10 bases between. The CDR3 region is CASSSDRQETQYF. The CDR3 nucleotides read TGTGCCAGCAGCTCCGACAGACAAGAGACCCAGTACTTC.

The chain recombines TRBV5-4 with TRBJ1-2; D uncertain. Trimming took 1 base from V and 2 from J, leaving 6 bases between them. Per germline, CDR1 SGHNT and CDR2 YYREEE (reference sequence). The length of the CDR3 is 13 residues. CDR3: CASSLSRNYGYTF. DNA for the CDR3: TGTGCCAGCAGCTTGTCGCGGAACTATGGCTACACCTTC. Variable domain in full (rest from reference TRBV5-4 and TRBJ1-2): ETGVTQSPTHLIKTRGQQVTLRCSSQSGHNTVSWYQQALGQGPQFIFQYYREEENGRGNFPPRFSGLQFPNYSSELNVNALELDDSALYLCASSLSRNYGYTFGSGTRLTVV.

The genes are TRBV10-2 and TRBJ2-1; D gene ambiguous. There are 13 residues in the CDR3. V lost 3 bases, J lost 9 bases, and 12 bases lay in between. The germline V gene encodes CDR1 WSHSY and CDR2 SAAADI. CDR3 region: CASSEQWTGEQFF. The DNA of the CDR3 is TGCGCCAGCAGTGAACAGTGGACGGGTGAGCAGTTCTTC.

This chain links TRBV7-9 with TRBJ2-7; 7 positions match TRBD1. The CDR3 is 14 residues long. Germline V gene sequence: CDR1 SEHNR, CDR2 FQNEAQ (reference sequence). Trimming took 4 bases from V and 3 from J; bases not matched to a gene: 6. CDR3: CASSSIDRVYEQYF. Here the CDR3 DNA reads TGTGCCAGCAGCTCGATAGACAGGGTCTACGAGCAGTACTTC.

This chain joins TRBV15 and TRBJ1-5; D might be TRBD1 (5 bases). Germline values: CDR1 LNHNV, CDR2 YYDKDF (reference sequence). This CDR3 is 17 amino acids long. Deletions cut 0 bases from V and 0 bases from J, with 12 bases between. The CDR3 nucleotides are TGTGCCACCAGCAGAGACCCGGGGGGGAATAGCAATCAGCCCCAGCATTTT. It specifies CATSRDPGGNSNQPQHF.

Comment on this clone: The sample contains more than one DNA sequence encoding this CDR3. The DNA for the CDR3 is TGTGCCAGCAGCTTTAGTTTGAACACTGAAGCTTTCTTT. It codes for CASSFSLNTEAFF. The chain couples TRBV7-2 to TRBJ1-1, with unresolved D. Germline assignment: CDR1 SGHTA and CDR2 FQGNSA. This CDR3 spans 13 amino acids. The V end was cut by 3 bases, the J end by 0 bases, with 5 bases between.

The chain employs TRBV6-1 and TRBJ1-1; 8 bases align to TRBD1. Germline V gene sequence: CDR1 MNHNS, CDR2 SASEGT. This CDR3 contains 14 residues. V gave up 4 bases and J gave up 7 bases; unmatched junction bases: 8. The CDR3 protein is CASSVTGAYGEAFF. Here the CDR3 DNA reads TGTGCCAGCAGTGTGACAGGGGCGTATGGTGAAGCTTTCTTT.

The chain carries TRBV19 and TRBJ2-1; tentative D call: TRBD1 (6 bases). With 6 bases removed from V and 4 bases from J, the gap between germline ends came to 10 bases. Germline assignment: CDR1 LNHDA and CDR2 SQIVND (reference sequence). The CDR3 sequence is 13 residues long. As DNA, the CDR3 is TGTGCCAGTAGCCTGACAGGTTACAATGAGCAGTTCTTC. It codes for CASSLTGYNEQFF. The full variable domain, its missing parts supplied by reference TRBV19 and TRBJ2-1, is DGGITQSPKYLFRKEGQNVTLSCEQNLNHDAMYWYRQDPGQGLRLIYYSQIVNDFQKGDIAEGYSVSREKKESFPLTVTSAQKNPTAFYLCASSLTGYNEQFFGPGTRLTVL.